Below, 20 T cell receptor beta chains from the same sample are listed, as sequenced in a study of blood T cell repertoires in COVID-19. Profiling relied on immunoSEQ multiplex PCR, and the TCRdb table lists in-frame clones only, not all of them. Here the sample spans more than 300,000 clones, approximately 91% being singletons. Sample: PBMCs or T cells enriched from blood (not recorded which). The receptors shown here come from a woman in her twenties or thirties who had been exposed to COVID-19.

Turning to this clone: At one of its ends the junction is not consistent with the germline gene, which may arise from a read error. The chain carries TRBV19 and TRBJ2-5; 11 bases align to TRBD2. Germline V gene sequence: CDR1 LNHDA, CDR2 SQIVND (reference sequence). The CDR3 consists of 12 residues. CDR3 protein: CASSRTSGLLHF. The CDR3, as DNA: TGTGCCAGTAGTAGGACTAGCGGGTTGCTACACTTC.

The J gene is TRBJ2-1, the V gene TRBV7-3; perhaps TRBD2 as D (6 bases). V gave up 2 bases and J gave up 5 bases, with 13 bases separating them. This CDR3 has 15 amino acids. Per the germline V gene, CDR1 is SGHTA and CDR2 is FQGTGA. The CDR3 protein is CASSLAGLPNNEQFF. The CDR3 nucleotides are TGTGCCAGCAGCTTAGCGGGACTCCCAAACAATGAGCAGTTCTTC.

V is TRBV11-2 and J is TRBJ2-4; 7 bases fit TRBD1. With 5 bases clipped from V and 12 bases from J, the junction kept 19 bases outside the gene matches. The CDR3 spans 16 residues. Germline CDR1 and CDR2: SGHAT and FQNNGV. CDR3 coding DNA: TGTGCCAGCAGCGCCTTGAAGGACAGGCGGCGTATCGCTCAGTACTTC. It yields the protein CASSALKDRRRIAQYF.

Notes on this clone: The sample contains more than one DNA sequence encoding this CDR3. The chain combines TRBV5-4 with TRBJ1-2, with a possible D match to TRBD1 (6 bases). V gave up 4 bases and J gave up 6 bases, with 10 bases separating them. CDR3 size: 12 residues. Germline assignment: CDR1 SGHNT and CDR2 YYREEE (reference sequence). CDR3 in amino acids: CASSLGDNGYTF. The CDR3 DNA sequence: TGTGCCAGCAGCCTCGGGGACAATGGCTACACCTTC.

The gene calls are TRBV2 and TRBJ1-1; D not certain. The CDR3 contains 14 residues. Germline V gene sequence: CDR1 SNHLY, CDR2 FYNNEI. Trimming cost V 2 bases and J 5 bases, with 12 bases left between them. CDR3 sequence reads: CASSEKGGRTEAFF. CDR3 sequence (DNA): TGTGCCAGCAGTGAAAAGGGAGGAAGAACTGAAGCTTTCTTT.

The chain uses TRBV27 and TRBJ1-1; D is ambiguous. This CDR3 is built from 13 residues. The ends were cut back, 5 bases at V and 0 bases at J, with 7 bases in the middle. Germline lookup yields CDR1 MNHEY and CDR2 SMNVEV (reference sequence). CDR3 loop: CASSPQLNTEAFF. The CDR3 coding sequence is TGTGCCAGCAGTCCCCAATTGAACACTGAAGCTTTCTTT.

V and J are TRBV5-1 and TRBJ1-2; 8 bases are shared with TRBD1. Trimming cost V 0 bases and J 7 bases; bases outside gene matches: 5. Germline V gene data show CDR1 as SGHRS and CDR2 as YFSETQ. The CDR3 length is 14 residues. CDR3: CASSLGQGASGYTF. The CDR3 nucleotides are TGCGCCAGCAGCTTGGGGCAGGGGGCGAGTGGCTACACCTTC.

The table lists this clone with a count of one. The V call is TRBV6-6, the J call TRBJ1-5; D is uncertain. V lost 8 bases and J 2 bases, leaving 10 bases between the germline ends. The CDR3 has 13 amino acids. Germline lookup yields CDR1 MNHNY and CDR2 SVGAGI (reference sequence). As DNA, the CDR3 is TGTGCCAGCGGGCTTCAGGGCAATCAGCCCCAGCATTTT. It yields the protein CASGLQGNQPQHF.

V is TRBV5-1 and J is TRBJ2-5; maybe TRBD2 (5 bases). Trimming stripped 0 bases from V and 5 bases from J, with 11 bases between. This CDR3 is 14 amino acids long. CDR1 is SGHRS, CDR2 YFSETQ, per germline. The CDR3 coding sequence is TGCGCCAGCAGCTTGGCCGGGGAAACGGAGACCCAGTACTTC. It specifies CASSLAGETETQYF. The full variable domain, with the rest looked up from reference TRBV5-1 and TRBJ2-5, is KAGVTQTPRYLIKTRGQQVTLSCSPISGHRSVSWYQQTPGQGLQFLFEYFSETQRNKGNFPGRFSGRQFSNSRSEMNVSTLELGDSALYLCASSLAGETETQYFGPGTRLLVL.

The V gene is TRBV7-2, the J gene TRBJ1-2; weak D call: TRBD1 (6 bases). Per the germline V gene, CDR1 is SGHTA and CDR2 is FQGNSA. The CDR3 is 18 residues long. V lost 5 bases to trimming and J lost 0 bases, with 22 bases between them. CDR3 nucleotides: TGTGCCAGCAGCGATTCCGGGACAAGTCTTTCCCCTAACTATGGCTACACCTTC. It encodes CASSDSGTSLSPNYGYTF.

The V gene is TRBV19, the J gene TRBJ2-7, with a tentative D call TRBD1 (8 bases). Trimming cost V 6 bases and J 3 bases, with 18 bases left between them. The CDR3 has 15 amino acids. CDR1 and CDR2 (germline): LNHDA, SQIVND (reference sequence). CDR3 sequence reads: CASSSGTGYLYEQYF. CDR3 nucleotides: TGTGCCAGTAGCAGCGGGACAGGATATCTCTACGAGCAGTACTTC.

J is TRBJ2-3 and V is TRBV10-3, with 8 nucleotides matching TRBD1. In germline, CDR1 is ENHRY, CDR2 SYGVKD. After removal of 11 bases from V and 4 bases from J, the junction contained 11 bases not matched to a gene. CDR3 size: 14 residues. CDR3 residues: CAVSGTGSPDTQYF. CDR3 coding DNA: TGTGCCGTATCCGGGACAGGATCCCCAGATACGCAGTATTTT.

The rearrangement joins TRBV6-5 to TRBJ1-1; no clear D gene. This CDR3 comprises 13 residues. V lost 2 bases to trimming and J lost 4 bases, with 8 bases between them. CDR1 and CDR2 (germline): MNHEY, SVGAGI. The CDR3 sequence: CASSYQPGTEAFF. CDR3 sequence (DNA): TGTGCCAGCAGTTACCAGCCGGGCACTGAAGCTTTCTTT.

The V gene is TRBV5-1, the J gene TRBJ1-1, with 7 bases lining up with TRBD1. The CDR3 runs to 15 residues. V trimming: 4 bases; J trimming: 0 bases; junction bases outside the gene matches: 6. In germline, CDR1 is SGHRS, CDR2 YFSETQ. In DNA form, the CDR3 reads TGCGCCAGCAGCAAAGGACAGGTTATGAACACTGAAGCTTTCTTT. Its translation: CASSKGQVMNTEAFF.

The chain employs TRBV7-3 and TRBJ2-1, with TRBD1 matching over 8 bases. Germline-derived CDR1 and CDR2 are SGHTA and FQGTGA. V dropped 4 bases and J dropped 4; count of bases not matched to a gene: 12. This CDR3 spans 17 amino acids. CDR3 DNA sequence: TGTGCCAGCAGCTCGCCCTGGACAGGGAAGGGGTACAATGAGCAGTTCTTC. Translated, it gives CASSSPWTGKGYNEQFF.

The genes are TRBV4-3 and TRBJ1-4; no reliable D call. The CDR3 consists of 16 residues. Germline V lookup: CDR1 LGHNA, CDR2 YSLEER. V was trimmed by 1 base and J by 2 bases, leaving 11 bases between them. CDR3 sequence (DNA): TGCGCCAGCAGCCAAGTTCGAGGGAGGACTAATGAAAAACTGTTTTTT. Protein sequence: CASSQVRGRTNEKLFF.

This clone was seen once. The V call is TRBV2, the J call TRBJ2-7; TRBD1 agrees at 10 bases. Germline loops: CDR1 SNHLY, CDR2 FYNNEI. This CDR3 region has 13 residues. Germline trimming cut 11 bases from V and 2 bases from J; bases unmatched to any gene: 6. The CDR3 coding sequence is TGTGCCCGCCAGGGACAGGGGCCCTACGAGCAGTACTTC. Translation: CARQGQGPYEQYF. The full variable domain, with the rest looked up from reference TRBV2 and TRBJ2-7, is EPEVTQTPSHQVTQMGQEVILRCVPISNHLYFYWYRQILGQKVEFLVSFYNNEISEKSEIFDDQFSVERPDGSNFTLKIRSTKLEDSAMYFCARQGQGPYEQYFGPGTRLTVT.

The chain joins TRBV5-5 to TRBJ2-7; tentatively, D is TRBD1 (6 bases). V was shortened by 1 base and J by 5 bases, with 10 bases between the two germline ends. The germline V gene has CDR1 SGHKS and CDR2 YYEKEE (reference sequence). The length of the CDR3 is 13 residues. CDR3 residues: CASSLRTADEQYF. CDR3 nucleotide sequence: TGTGCCAGCAGCTTGAGGACAGCGGACGAGCAGTACTTC.

This clone was detected only once. This chain connects TRBV4-3 to TRBJ2-2, with 7 bases aligning to TRBD1. The CDR3 is made up of 14 amino acids. The J segment lost 2 bases and the V segment lost 10 bases, leaving 7 bases of the junction unmatched. Germline CDR1 LGHNA, CDR2 YSLEER. The CDR3 loop is CATTRQGNTGELFF. CDR3 coding DNA: TGCGCCACCACTCGACAGGGAAACACCGGGGAGCTGTTTTTT.

The chain is built from TRBV7-9 and TRBJ2-2; 7 nucleotides align to TRBD1. Germline-derived CDR1 and CDR2 are SEHNR and FQNEAQ (reference sequence). The J segment lost 4 bases and the V segment lost 0 bases, leaving 11 bases of the junction unmatched. This CDR3 has 18 amino acids. CDR3: CASSLAGYAGGSTGELFF. The CDR3 DNA is TGTGCCAGCAGCTTAGCGGGCTACGCAGGGGGATCCACCGGGGAGCTGTTTTTT.